This T cell receptor beta chain was identified during a study of identical twins. MiXCR was run by TCRdb on the 5' RACE reads, yielding one entry per CDR3 protein. The repertoire holds a few hundred thousand distinct CDR3 sequences, 9.6% seen once, with around 3.1% in the top ten. The study, taken as a whole, reports: Twin-shared out-of-frame alpha sequences showed excess low generation probability.

The CDR3 is 17 amino acids. Germline-derived CDR1 and CDR2 are SGHAT and FQNNGV. J was trimmed by 9 bases and V by 4 bases; bases with no gene match: 10. Concerning this clonotype itself: Its antigen is not known.

This sample also appeared in a second study, on yellow fever vaccine responses in identical twins. That study adds: Twins reportedly mounted vaccine T cell responses that seemed partly convergent, partly personalized.

Specimen: PBMCs. The TCR comes from a woman aged 18-29 years in good health. V usage is TRBV11-2 and J usage is TRBJ2-1; 15 bases map to TRBD2. CDR3 nucleotides: TGTGCCAGCAGCTCCCCTCCGGGACTAGCGGGGGGTGGTGAGCAGTTCTTC. It translates to CASSSPPGLAGGGEQFF. The full variable domain, its missing parts supplied by reference TRBV11-2 and TRBJ2-1, is EAGVAQSPRYKIIEKRQSVAFWCNPISGHATLYWYQQILGQGPKLLIQFQNNGVVDDSQLPKDRFSAERLKGVDSTLKIQPAKLEDSAVYLCASSSPPGLAGGGEQFFGPGTRLTVL.